The clone carrying this T cell receptor beta chain was observed a few times. Antigen: not known. These data come from a study of T cell repertoires in cytomegalovirus infection. V gave up 5 bases and J gave up 0 bases; unmatched junction bases: 7. CDR1 is DFQATT, CDR2 SNEGSKA, per germline (reference sequence). The CDR3 sequence is 14 residues long. Each CDR3 protein is one row after TCRdb ran MiXCR on the reads. Of around 770,000 distinct CDR3 sequences in the sample, roughly 28% were seen once. This receptor was obtained from a human donor in good health (CMV status not recorded). Some clones in this sample may be carry-over from other donors' samples. The chain is built from TRBV20-1 and TRBJ2-7; 7 bases are a match to TRBD2. The sequencing here drew on cultured CD8+ T cells from PBMCs, taken from culture after CMV antigen stimulation. CDR3 DNA sequence: TGCAGTGCTCGGGACTACCCCTACTCCTACGAGCAGTACTTC. This translates into CSARDYPYSYEQYF.